What follows are 19 T cell receptor beta chains derived from one specimen sequenced in a study of T cell repertoires in cytomegalovirus infection. TCRdb re-derived calls from the reads in MiXCR, one entry per CDR3 protein. The table lists tens of thousands of distinct CDR3 sequences, over 15% of them singletons. No antigen has been identified for these receptors. This specimen was CD8+ T cells from cultured PBMCs, taken from culture after CMV antigen stimulation. These TCRs come from a human donor in good health (CMV status not recorded). Some clones in this sample may be carry-over from other donors' samples.

V usage is TRBV12-3 or TRBV12-4 and J usage is TRBJ2-1, with D maybe TRBD1 (6 bases). V lost 6 bases and J 9 bases, leaving 18 bases between the germline ends. The CDR3 runs 14 residues. The CDR3 DNA is TGTGCCAGCAGACACACGGACAGACAAATTGAGCAGTTCTTC. The encoded protein is CASRHTDRQIEQFF.

This clonotype was detected ten times or more. The CDR3 coding sequence is TGTGCCAGCAGTCTCGAGGGGTGGAATTCACCCCTCCACTTT. Its protein product is CASSLEGWNSPLHF. The rearrangement uses TRBV27 and TRBJ1-6; TRBD1 might be the D (5 bases). V was pared by 5 bases and J by 7 bases, with 12 bases between. This CDR3 contains 14 residues. The germline V gene has CDR1 MNHEY and CDR2 SMNVEV (reference sequence).

The gene calls are TRBV27 and TRBJ1-2; D may be TRBD1 (5 bases). There are 12 residues in the CDR3. Trimming removed 5 bases at V and 6 bases at J, with 10 bases between. Germline lookup yields CDR1 MNHEY and CDR2 SMNVEV (reference sequence). The CDR3 is CASSQGVDGYTF. CDR3 sequence (DNA): TGTGCCAGCAGTCAGGGTGTCGATGGCTACACCTTC.

This chain uses TRBV12-3 or TRBV12-4 with TRBJ1-2; TRBD1 is a possible D gene (6 bases). This CDR3 has 15 amino acids. Between the trimmed V and J ends, which lost 6 bases and 1 base, there was a span of 15 bases. CDR3 sequence reads: CASRPPGTINYGYTF. CDR3 in DNA: TGTGCCAGCAGACCCCCCGGGACAATTAACTATGGCTACACCTTC.

This clonotype has only a few counts. The V gene is TRBV4-2, the J gene TRBJ1-4, with D possibly TRBD1 on 5 matching bases. The germline V gene has CDR1 LGHNA and CDR2 YNFKEQ. The CDR3 extends over 16 amino acids. The V and J ends lost 0 bases and 7 bases respectively, with 15 bases between them. The chain's CDR3 is CASSQEGAGTGEKLFF. CDR3 nucleotide sequence: TGTGCCAGCAGCCAAGAAGGGGCAGGAACGGGTGAAAAACTGTTTTTT.

This clonotype was observed a few times. The chain has TRBV7-2 and TRBJ1-1; D is unresolved. V dropped 2 bases and J dropped 3 bases, with 4 bases sitting between them. CDR1 is SGHTA and CDR2 is FQGNSA in the germline V gene. The CDR3 covers 12 residues. In DNA, the CDR3 is TGTGCCAGCAGCTTAACCGACACTGAAGCTTTCTTT. Translating it yields CASSLTDTEAFF. Together with reference TRBV7-2 and TRBJ1-1, the CDR3 gives the full variable domain: GAGVSQSPSNKVTEKGKDVELRCDPISGHTALYWYRQSLGQGLEFLIYFQGNSAPDKSGLPSDRFSAERTGGSVSTLTIQRTQQEDSAVYLCASSLTDTEAFFGQGTRLTVV.

The chain recombines TRBV6-4 with TRBJ1-1; 8 nucleotides align to TRBD1. V lost 11 bases, J lost 3 bases, and 17 bases stayed unmatched. CDR1 and CDR2 from the germline V gene are MRHNA and SNTAGT. CDR3 size: 16 residues. DNA for the CDR3: TGTGCCGGGCTTCAGGGGGCGGCAAGAGGTGACACTGAAGCTTTCTTT. Protein sequence: CAGLQGAARGDTEAFF.

This clonotype appeared a few times. V gene TRBV7-8 combines with J gene TRBJ2-1, with D maybe TRBD2 (5 bases). CDR1 and CDR2 from the germline V gene are SGHVS and FQNEAQ. This CDR3 is built from 15 residues. The V gene lost 1 base and the J gene lost 4 bases, with 11 bases spanning the gap. This chain's CDR3 is CASSLESGSYNEQFF. The CDR3 bases are TGTGCCAGCAGCTTAGAGAGCGGTTCTTACAATGAGCAGTTCTTC.

This rearrangement joins TRBV7-4 to TRBJ2-1, with a tentative D call TRBD1 (6 bases). The J call may not be correct, given that the DNA end is closer to TRBJ2-7. From germline, CDR1 is SGHVT and CDR2 SQSDAQ. This CDR3 has 14 amino acids. The CDR3 coding sequence is TGTGCCAGCAGAGGGGGTGGCTCCTACAATGAGCAGTACTTC. This encodes CASRGGGSYNEQYF.

A few counts support this clonotype. The genes are TRBV6-2 or TRBV6-3 and TRBJ1-1; D is uncertain. Trimming cost V 2 bases and J 4 bases, with 14 bases left between them. The CDR3 totals 15 residues. Germline assignment: CDR1 MNHEY and CDR2 SVGEGT. CDR3 protein: CASSYRRVVGTEAFF. The CDR3 region has the DNA TGTGCCAGCAGTTACCGACGGGTGGTGGGCACTGAAGCTTTCTTT.

This chain joins TRBV7-9 and TRBJ2-1, with D unresolved. The germline V and J ends were trimmed by 5 bases and 0 bases, with 11 bases remaining between them. The CDR3 spans 15 residues. CDR1 SEHNR and CDR2 FQNEAQ come from the germline V gene (reference sequence). Here the CDR3 reads CASSPLEHSYNEQFF. As DNA, the CDR3 is TGTGCCAGCAGCCCCCTTGAGCACTCCTACAATGAGCAGTTCTTC.

The chain couples TRBV2 to TRBJ2-1; 9 nucleotides line up with TRBD2. The J segment lost 6 bases and the V segment lost 3 bases, leaving 9 bases of the junction unmatched. This CDR3 is built from 16 residues. Germline V gene lookup returns CDR1 SNHLY and CDR2 FYNNEI. The CDR3 DNA follows: TGTGCCAGCAGTGAGAGAGGGCTAGCGGGAAGCAATGAGCAGTTCTTC. Translating it yields CASSERGLAGSNEQFF.

This clonotype is termed medium-sized. The rearrangement links TRBV6-6 to TRBJ2-3; 9 bases are a match to TRBD2. The CDR3 length is 15 residues. Germline V gene data show CDR1 as MNHNY and CDR2 as SVGAGI (reference sequence). Trimming removed 6 bases from V and 5 bases from J; junction bases left unmatched: 9. The CDR3 protein is CASSLSGGRGDTQYF. The DNA for the CDR3 is TGTGCCAGCAGCCTTAGCGGGGGCCGTGGAGATACGCAGTATTTT.

The chain uses TRBV7-2 and TRBJ2-3; weak D call: TRBD2 (6 bases). CDR1 and CDR2 from the germline V gene are SGHTA and FQGNSA. Trimming shortened V by 5 bases and J by 3 bases, and 15 bases separated the two germline ends. This CDR3 is 15 amino acids long. Written as DNA, the CDR3 is TGTGCCAGCAGCCCCTACCAGGGAGGAACAGATACGCAGTATTTT. Encoded protein: CASSPYQGGTDTQYF.

In its sample, this clonotype was seen a few times. The chain is built from TRBV7-9 and TRBJ1-1; no reliable D call. The CDR3 loop spans 15 amino acids. V gave up 4 bases and J gave up 5 bases, with 17 bases separating them. Germline CDR1 is SEHNR and CDR2 is FQNEAQ (reference sequence). The CDR3 sequence: CASSSPVSLWTEAFF. The CDR3 coding sequence is TGTGCCAGCAGCTCGCCCGTGTCGCTTTGGACTGAAGCTTTCTTT.

This clonotype was observed a handful of times. This sequence joins TRBV5-6 and TRBJ2-1; 11 nucleotides match TRBD2. J was trimmed by 4 bases and V by 4 bases; bases with no gene match: 10. Per germline, CDR1 SGHDT and CDR2 YYEEEE. The CDR3 has 17 amino acids. The CDR3 is CASSPVGTSGAYNEQFF. CDR3 bases: TGTGCCAGCAGCCCTGTGGGGACTAGCGGAGCGTACAATGAGCAGTTCTTC.

V usage is TRBV27 and J usage is TRBJ2-3; D perhaps matches TRBD2 (6 bases). Trimming pared 2 bases from V and 0 bases from J, leaving 9 bases between. Germline V gene data show CDR1 as MNHEY and CDR2 as SMNVEV (reference sequence). The CDR3 sequence is 15 residues long. Here the CDR3 DNA reads TGTGCCAGCAGTTTAGGGGGGAGGAGCACAGATACGCAGTATTTT. This gives the protein CASSLGGRSTDTQYF.

The V gene is TRBV6-2 or TRBV6-3, the J gene TRBJ2-1; 14 bases are a match to TRBD2. This CDR3 comprises 15 residues. Germline CDR1 reads MNHEY; CDR2 reads SVGEGT. The V segment lost 8 bases and the J segment 9 bases; nucleotides outside the gene matches: 9. CDR3 sequence reads: CASHGLAGGMVEQFF. In DNA form, the CDR3 reads TGTGCCAGCCACGGACTAGCGGGAGGTATGGTTGAGCAGTTCTTC.

This rearrangement joins TRBV24-1 to TRBJ1-2; weak D call: TRBD1 (5 bases). The V end lost 6 bases, the J end lost 8 bases, and 15 bases lay between the germline ends. The CDR3 has 13 amino acids. CDR1 is KGHDR and CDR2 is SFDVKD in the germline V gene. The CDR3 DNA reads TGTGCCACCAGTTCACGGGGCGCGGGAGGCTACACCTTC. This codes for CATSSRGAGGYTF.